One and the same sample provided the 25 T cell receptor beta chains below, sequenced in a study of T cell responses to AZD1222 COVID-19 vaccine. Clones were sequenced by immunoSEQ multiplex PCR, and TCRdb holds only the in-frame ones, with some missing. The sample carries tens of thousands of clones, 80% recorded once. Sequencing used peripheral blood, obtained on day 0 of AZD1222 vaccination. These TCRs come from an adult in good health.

CDR3 sequence: CASSFGVGNTIYF. CDR3 in DNA: TGTGCCAGCAGTTTTGGGGTCGGAAACACCATATATTTT. The rearrangement uses TRBV27 and TRBJ1-3; D call uncertain. This CDR3 has 13 amino acids. The ends were cut back, 3 bases at V and 4 bases at J, with 7 bases in the middle. CDR1 and CDR2 (germline): MNHEY, SMNVEV (reference sequence).

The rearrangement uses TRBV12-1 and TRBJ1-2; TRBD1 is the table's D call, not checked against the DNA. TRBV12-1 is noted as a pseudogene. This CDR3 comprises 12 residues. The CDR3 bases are TGTGCCAGCAGCTGGCAGTACTATGGCTACACCTTC. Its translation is CASSWQYYGYTF.

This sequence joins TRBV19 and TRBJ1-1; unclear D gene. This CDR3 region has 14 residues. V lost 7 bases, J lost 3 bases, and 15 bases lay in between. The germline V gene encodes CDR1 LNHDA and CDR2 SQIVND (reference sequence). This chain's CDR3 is CASKVRQRHTEAFF. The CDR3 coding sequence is TGTGCCAGTAAGGTTCGTCAGCGGCACACTGAAGCTTTCTTT.

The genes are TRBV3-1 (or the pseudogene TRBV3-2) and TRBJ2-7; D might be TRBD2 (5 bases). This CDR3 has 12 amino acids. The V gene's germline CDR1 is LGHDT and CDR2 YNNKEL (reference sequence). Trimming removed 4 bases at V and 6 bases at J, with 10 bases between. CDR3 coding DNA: TGTGCCAGCAGCCGACTATTTGGCGAGCAGTACTTC. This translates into CASSRLFGEQYF.

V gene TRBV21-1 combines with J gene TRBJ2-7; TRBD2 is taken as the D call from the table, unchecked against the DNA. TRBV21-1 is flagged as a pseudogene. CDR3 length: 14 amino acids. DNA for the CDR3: TGTGCCAGCAGCTCCCACGGAGGCGGACTAGAGCAGTACTTC. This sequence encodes CASSSHGGGLEQYF.

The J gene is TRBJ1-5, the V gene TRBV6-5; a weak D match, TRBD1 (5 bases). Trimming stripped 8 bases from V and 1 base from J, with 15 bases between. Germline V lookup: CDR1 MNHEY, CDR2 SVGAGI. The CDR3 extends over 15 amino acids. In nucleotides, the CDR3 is TGTGCCAGCTCCACAGGCTTAATCAGCAATCAGCCCCAGCATTTT. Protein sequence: CASSTGLISNQPQHF.

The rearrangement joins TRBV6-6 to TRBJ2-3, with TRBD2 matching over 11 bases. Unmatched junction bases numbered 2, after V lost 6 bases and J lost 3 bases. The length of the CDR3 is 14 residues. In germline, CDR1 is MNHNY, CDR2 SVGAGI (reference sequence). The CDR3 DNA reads TGTGCCAGCAGCCCTAGCGGGGGGACAGATACGCAGTATTTT. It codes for CASSPSGGTDTQYF.

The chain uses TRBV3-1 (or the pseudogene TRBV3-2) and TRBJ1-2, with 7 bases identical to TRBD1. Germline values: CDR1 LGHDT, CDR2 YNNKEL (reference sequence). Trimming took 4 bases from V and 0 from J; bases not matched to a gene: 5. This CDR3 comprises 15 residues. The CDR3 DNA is TGTGCCAGCAGCCCCCGGACAGGCTCTAACTATGGCTACACCTTC. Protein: CASSPRTGSNYGYTF.

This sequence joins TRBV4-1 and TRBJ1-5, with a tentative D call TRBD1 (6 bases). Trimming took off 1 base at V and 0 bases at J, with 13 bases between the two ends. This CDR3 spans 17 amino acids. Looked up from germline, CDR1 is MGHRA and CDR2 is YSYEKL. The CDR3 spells CASSQGDRRNSNQPQHF. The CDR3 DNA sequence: TGCGCCAGCAGCCAAGGTGACAGGCGAAATAGCAATCAGCCCCAGCATTTT.

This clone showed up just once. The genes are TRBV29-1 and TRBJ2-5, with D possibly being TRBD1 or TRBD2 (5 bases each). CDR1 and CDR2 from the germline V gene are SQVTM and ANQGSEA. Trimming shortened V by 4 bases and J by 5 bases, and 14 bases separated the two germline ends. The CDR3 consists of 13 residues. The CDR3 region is CSVAGLGFETQYF. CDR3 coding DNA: TGCAGCGTTGCGGGGCTCGGATTCGAGACCCAGTACTTC.

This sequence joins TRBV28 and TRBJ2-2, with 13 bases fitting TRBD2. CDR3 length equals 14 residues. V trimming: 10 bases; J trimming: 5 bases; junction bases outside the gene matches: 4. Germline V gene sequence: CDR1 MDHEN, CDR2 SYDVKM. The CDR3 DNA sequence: TGTGCCACCCGGACTAGCGGGGGTACCGGGGAGCTGTTTTTT. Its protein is CATRTSGGTGELFF.

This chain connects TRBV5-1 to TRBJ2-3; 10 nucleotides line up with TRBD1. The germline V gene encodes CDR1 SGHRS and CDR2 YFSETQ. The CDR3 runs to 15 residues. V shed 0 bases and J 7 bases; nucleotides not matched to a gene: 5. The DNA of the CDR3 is TGCGCCAGCAGCTTGGTGACAGGGGGCGAAAATACGCAGTATTTT. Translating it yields CASSLVTGGENTQYF.

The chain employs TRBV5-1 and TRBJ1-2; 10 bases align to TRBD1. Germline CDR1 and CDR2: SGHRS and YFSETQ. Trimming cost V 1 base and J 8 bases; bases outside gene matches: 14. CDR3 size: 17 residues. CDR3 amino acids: CASSLRGTGARGEGYTF. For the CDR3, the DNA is TGCGCCAGCAGCTTGAGAGGGACAGGGGCGAGAGGGGAAGGCTACACCTTC.

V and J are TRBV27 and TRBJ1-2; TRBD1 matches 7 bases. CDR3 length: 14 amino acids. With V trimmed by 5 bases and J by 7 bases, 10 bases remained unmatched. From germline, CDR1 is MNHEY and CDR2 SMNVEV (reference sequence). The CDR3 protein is CASSPTGAGVGYTF. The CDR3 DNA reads TGTGCCAGCAGTCCCACAGGGGCTGGAGTTGGCTACACCTTC.

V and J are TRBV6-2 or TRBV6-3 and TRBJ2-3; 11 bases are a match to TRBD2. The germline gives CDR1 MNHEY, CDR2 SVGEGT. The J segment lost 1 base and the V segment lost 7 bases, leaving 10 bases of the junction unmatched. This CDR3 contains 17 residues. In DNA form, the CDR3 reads TGTGCCAGCATCCCAACCGGGACTAGCGGACGCACAGATACGCAGTATTTT. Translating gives CASIPTGTSGRTDTQYF.

The CDR3 is CASSFRTGDNEKLFF. Written as DNA, the CDR3 is TGTGCCAGCAGCTTCAGGACGGGCGATAATGAAAAACTGTTTTTT. The chain has TRBV5-4 and TRBJ1-4, with unresolved D. CDR1 SGHNT and CDR2 YYREEE come from the germline V gene (reference sequence). Trimming cost V 2 bases and J 4 bases, with 12 bases left between them. The CDR3 totals 15 residues.

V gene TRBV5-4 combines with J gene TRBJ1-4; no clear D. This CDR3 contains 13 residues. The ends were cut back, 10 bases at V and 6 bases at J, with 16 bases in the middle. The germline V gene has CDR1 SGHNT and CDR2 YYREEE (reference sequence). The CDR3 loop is CAFQRAPDEKLFF. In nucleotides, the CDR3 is TGTGCCTTCCAGAGGGCGCCGGATGAAAAACTGTTTTTT.

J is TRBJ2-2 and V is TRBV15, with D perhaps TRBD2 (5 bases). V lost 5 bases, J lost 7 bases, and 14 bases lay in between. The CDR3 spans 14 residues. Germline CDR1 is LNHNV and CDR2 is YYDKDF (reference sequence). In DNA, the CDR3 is TGTGCCACCAGCCTTACTAGAGTCGGCGGGGAGCTGTTTTTT. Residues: CATSLTRVGGELFF. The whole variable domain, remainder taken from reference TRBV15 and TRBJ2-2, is DAMVIQNPRYQVTQFGKPVTLSCSQTLNHNVMYWYQQKSSQAPKLLFHYYDKDFNNEADTPDNFQSRRPNTSFCFLDIRSPGLGDTAMYLCATSLTRVGGELFFGEGSRLTVL.

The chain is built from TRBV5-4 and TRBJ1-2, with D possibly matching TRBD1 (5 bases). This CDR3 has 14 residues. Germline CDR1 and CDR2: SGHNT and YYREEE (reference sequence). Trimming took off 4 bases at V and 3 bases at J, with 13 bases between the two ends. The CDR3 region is CASSQLDSYYGYTF. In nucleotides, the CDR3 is TGTGCCAGCAGCCAGTTAGACAGCTACTATGGCTACACCTTC.

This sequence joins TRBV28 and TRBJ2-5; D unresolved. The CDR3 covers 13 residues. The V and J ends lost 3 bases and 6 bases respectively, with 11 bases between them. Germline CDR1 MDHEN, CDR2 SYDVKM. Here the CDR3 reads CASSLKLGKTQYF. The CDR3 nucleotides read TGTGCCAGCAGTTTGAAACTTGGGAAGACCCAGTACTTC.

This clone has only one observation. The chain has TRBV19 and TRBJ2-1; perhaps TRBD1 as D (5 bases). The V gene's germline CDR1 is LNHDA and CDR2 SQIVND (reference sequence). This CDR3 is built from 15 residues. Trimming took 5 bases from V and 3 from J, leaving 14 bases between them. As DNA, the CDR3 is TGTGCCAGTAGTCCCTCAGGGATCTTCTACAATGAGCAGTTCTTC. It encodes CASSPSGIFYNEQFF.

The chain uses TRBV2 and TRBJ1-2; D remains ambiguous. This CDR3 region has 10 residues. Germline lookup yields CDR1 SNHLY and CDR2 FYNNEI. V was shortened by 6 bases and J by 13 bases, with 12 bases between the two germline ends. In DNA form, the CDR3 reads TGTGCCAGCAGCGAACCTGAAAGCACCTTC. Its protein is CASSEPESTF.

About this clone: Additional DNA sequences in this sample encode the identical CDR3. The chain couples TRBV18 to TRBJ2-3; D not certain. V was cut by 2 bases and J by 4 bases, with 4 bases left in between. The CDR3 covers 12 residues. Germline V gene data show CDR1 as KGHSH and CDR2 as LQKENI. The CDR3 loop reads CASSPSPDTQYF. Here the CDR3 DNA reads TGTGCCAGCTCACCATCCCCAGATACGCAGTATTTT.

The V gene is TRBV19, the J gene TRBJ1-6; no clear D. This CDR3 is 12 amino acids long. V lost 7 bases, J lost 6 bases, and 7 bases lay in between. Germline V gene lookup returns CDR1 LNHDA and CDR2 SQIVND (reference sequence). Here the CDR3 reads CASTSANSPLHF. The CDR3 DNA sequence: TGTGCCAGTACGTCAGCTAATTCACCCCTCCACTTT. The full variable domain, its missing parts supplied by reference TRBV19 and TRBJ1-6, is DGGITQSPKYLFRKEGQNVTLSCEQNLNHDAMYWYRQDPGQGLRLIYYSQIVNDFQKGDIAEGYSVSREKKESFPLTVTSAQKNPTAFYLCASTSANSPLHFGNGTRLTVT.

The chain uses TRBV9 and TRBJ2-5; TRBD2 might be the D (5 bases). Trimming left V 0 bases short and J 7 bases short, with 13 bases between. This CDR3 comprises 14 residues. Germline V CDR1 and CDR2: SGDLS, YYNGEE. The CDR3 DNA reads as TGTGCCAGCAGCGTAGAAGAGGGTGAGGTGACCCAGTACTTC. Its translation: CASSVEEGEVTQYF.